A single sample gave rise to the 21 T cell receptor beta chains below, sequenced in a study of blood T cell repertoires in COVID-19. The repertoire was sequenced with immunoSEQ multiplex PCR; TCRdb's copy has only in-frame clones and lacks some. The sample gives 200,000 to 250,000 clones, roughly 90% of which show up once; around 2.9% is in the top ten. The sample taken for sequencing was peripheral blood. The origin of the receptors is a woman aged 60-70 years with acute or convalescent COVID-19.

This clone was counted only a few times. V and J are TRBV2 and TRBJ2-7, with D unresolved. The CDR3 extends over 11 amino acids. CDR1 SNHLY and CDR2 FYNNEI come from the germline V gene. V was trimmed by 8 bases and J by 0 bases, leaving 5 bases between them. CDR3 nucleotide sequence: TGTGCCAGCGAGTACTCCTACGAGCAGTACTTC. This translates into CASEYSYEQYF. Drawing the rest from reference TRBV2 and TRBJ2-7, the complete variable domain is EPEVTQTPSHQVTQMGQEVILRCVPISNHLYFYWYRQILGQKVEFLVSFYNNEISEKSEIFDDQFSVERPDGSNFTLKIRSTKLEDSAMYFCASEYSYEQYFGPGTRLTVT.

The chain joins TRBV19 to TRBJ1-4; 7 bases match TRBD1. J was trimmed by 10 bases and V by 8 bases; bases with no gene match: 10. This CDR3 is built from 13 residues. The germline V gene has CDR1 LNHDA and CDR2 SQIVND (reference sequence). CDR3 sequence reads: CASDAGTVGKLFF. CDR3 DNA sequence: TGTGCCAGTGACGCAGGGACAGTTGGAAAACTGTTTTTT.

The table lists this clone with a few counts. J is TRBJ2-2 and V is TRBV30, with 9 bases matching TRBD1. This CDR3 comprises 19 residues. V was clipped by 2 bases and J by 4 bases; unmatched bases: 17. Germline V gene lookup returns CDR1 GTSNPN and CDR2 SVGIG (reference sequence). The CDR3 coding sequence is TGTGCCTGGAGTTTTGGACAACCCCGGACAGGGGTGGGCACCGGGGAGCTGTTTTTT. This translates into CAWSFGQPRTGVGTGELFF. The whole variable domain, filled in from reference TRBV30 and TRBJ2-2, reads SQTIHQWPATLVQPVGSPLSLECTVEGTSNPNLYWYRQAAGRGLQLLFYSVGIGQISSEVPQNLSASRPQDRQFILSSKKLLLSDSGFYLCAWSFGQPRTGVGTGELFFGEGSRLTVL.

The V gene is TRBV28, the J gene TRBJ2-1, with D perhaps matching TRBD1 (6 bases). The germline V gene encodes CDR1 MDHEN and CDR2 SYDVKM. V lost 4 bases to trimming and J lost 6 bases, with 31 bases between them. CDR3 length equals 20 residues. CDR3 amino acids: CASSYPNLIGGAGLFNEQFF. The CDR3 region has the DNA TGTGCCAGCAGTTACCCGAACTTAATTGGGGGCGCAGGTTTATTCAATGAGCAGTTCTTC.

The chain is built from TRBV6-6 and TRBJ2-7; TRBD1 aligns across 8 bases. The J segment lost 4 bases and the V segment lost 7 bases, leaving 9 bases of the junction unmatched. The CDR3 is 14 amino acids. The germline V gene encodes CDR1 MNHNY and CDR2 SVGAGI (reference sequence). The DNA of the CDR3 is TGTGCCAGCAAGTCGGTACAGGGGGTTTACGAGCAGTACTTC. Protein sequence: CASKSVQGVYEQYF.

This clone was seen once. The chain has TRBV4-1 and TRBJ2-1; 12 bases are shared with TRBD2. The CDR3 contains 18 residues. J gave up 6 bases and V 4 bases, and 13 bases lay outside the gene matches. The V gene's germline CDR1 is MGHRA and CDR2 YSYEKL. The CDR3 region has the DNA TGCGCCAGCAGCCCGATTGGGGGGCTAGCGGGAGGGCGCAATGAGCAGTTCTTC. Its protein is CASSPIGGLAGGRNEQFF.

The chain has TRBV29-1 and TRBJ2-3; D is perhaps TRBD1 (6 bases). CDR1 is SQVTM and CDR2 is ANQGSEA in the germline V gene. V lost 8 bases and J 4 bases, leaving 10 bases between the germline ends. The CDR3 spans 11 residues. CDR3 DNA sequence: TGCAGCACGAACAGGGCAGATACGCAGTATTTT. Residues: CSTNRADTQYF.

This clone was seen only once. The CDR3 sequence: CASSREQGAQNEQYF. In DNA, the CDR3 is TGCGCCAGCAGCAGGGAGCAGGGGGCGCAGAACGAGCAGTACTTC. The genes are TRBV5-1 and TRBJ2-7, with TRBD1 identical over 8 bases. The CDR3 is made up of 15 amino acids. From germline, CDR1 is SGHRS and CDR2 YFSETQ. With 4 bases clipped from V and 5 bases from J, the junction kept 11 bases outside the gene matches.

The V call is TRBV2, the J call TRBJ1-5; 9 nucleotides match TRBD1. V lost 5 bases and J lost 4; bases outside the gene matches: 3. This CDR3 has 14 amino acids. Looked up from germline, CDR1 is SNHLY and CDR2 is FYNNEI. DNA for the CDR3: TGTGCCAGCAGTCAGGACAGGGGAAATCAGCCCCAGCATTTT. It encodes CASSQDRGNQPQHF.

The chain combines TRBV7-9 with TRBJ1-2; TRBD1 aligns across 7 bases. The CDR3 contains 13 residues. The ends lost 5 bases at V and 5 bases at J; junction bases unmatched: 5. Germline-derived CDR1 and CDR2 are SEHNR and FQNEAQ (reference sequence). The CDR3 nucleotides read TGTGCCAGCAGCACGGGACAGCTTTATGGCTACACCTTC. It yields the protein CASSTGQLYGYTF.

CDR3 sequence reads: CASRLTGDLYNSPLHF. CDR3 DNA: TGTGCCAGCAGATTGACAGGGGACCTTTATAATTCACCCCTCCACTTT. The chain recombines TRBV27 with TRBJ1-6, with 8 bases aligning to TRBD1. With V trimmed by 6 bases and J by 4 bases, 8 bases remained unmatched. CDR1 is MNHEY and CDR2 is SMNVEV in the germline V gene (reference sequence). The CDR3 contains 16 residues.

The chain joins TRBV9 to TRBJ2-5; weak D call: TRBD2 (5 bases). With 1 base removed from V and 5 bases from J, the gap between germline ends came to 18 bases. Germline assignment: CDR1 SGDLS and CDR2 YYNGEE. The CDR3 spans 16 residues. CDR3 DNA: TGTGCCAGCAGCGTATCCCGGCGGGCTTCGGGGGAGACCCAGTACTTC. Encoded protein: CASSVSRRASGETQYF.

The chain's CDR3 is CASSEQAYEKLFF. The DNA of the CDR3 is TGTGCCAGCAGTGAACAGGCCTATGAAAAACTGTTTTTT. J is TRBJ1-4 and V is TRBV25-1; D is undetermined. The germline CDR1 and CDR2 sequences are MGHDK and SYGVNS. V shed 2 bases and J shed 6 bases, with 7 bases lying between them. This CDR3 region has 13 residues.

In regard to this clone: The sample carries other DNA sequences with the same CDR3. The rearrangement links TRBV6-1 to TRBJ2-3; TRBD1 agrees at 9 bases. The J segment lost 1 base and the V segment lost 4 bases, leaving 6 bases of the junction unmatched. Germline CDR1 and CDR2: MNHNS and SASEGT. The CDR3 has 16 residues. The CDR3 reads CASSADRGRGTDTQYF. Here the CDR3 DNA reads TGTGCCAGCAGTGCCGACAGGGGGAGGGGCACAGATACGCAGTATTTT.

This clone was counted between two and nine times. This chain connects TRBV6-1 to TRBJ1-6; the D is unclear. CDR3 length equals 16 residues. Germline V gene lookup returns CDR1 MNHNS and CDR2 SASEGT. The V and J ends lost 0 bases and 12 bases respectively, with 18 bases between them. In DNA form, the CDR3 reads TGTGCCAGCAGTGAAGCGCTAGGCAGCAATTCAAGACCCCTCCACTTT. Translating it yields CASSEALGSNSRPLHF.

The chain couples TRBV10-2 to TRBJ1-5; a weak D match, TRBD1 (6 bases). The V and J ends lost 5 bases and 3 bases respectively, with 11 bases between them. The germline gives CDR1 WSHSY, CDR2 SAAADI. The CDR3 totals 14 residues. CDR3 nucleotides: TGCGCCAGCAGTCAATCAGGGGTCAATCAGCCCCAGCATTTT. Translating gives CASSQSGVNQPQHF.

This chain uses TRBV7-2 with TRBJ1-6; 9 nucleotides match TRBD1. Germline trimming cut 4 bases from V and 7 bases from J; bases unmatched to any gene: 2. The germline V gene has CDR1 SGHTA and CDR2 FQGNSA. CDR3 size: 14 residues. CDR3 nucleotide sequence: TGTGCCAGCAGCTCGGACAGGGGCAATTCACCCCTCCACTTT. The encoded protein is CASSSDRGNSPLHF.

V usage is TRBV3-1 (or the pseudogene TRBV3-2) and J usage is TRBJ2-2, with D unresolved. The CDR3 covers 13 residues. V gave up 3 bases and J gave up 9 bases, with 11 bases separating them. CDR1 is LGHDT, CDR2 YNNKEL, per germline (reference sequence). CDR3 DNA: TGTGCCAGCAGCCAGACTTTATCCAGGGAGCTGTTTTTT. Translated, it gives CASSQTLSRELFF.

The chain has TRBV4-3 and TRBJ2-1; 10 bases are shared with TRBD2. Germline CDR1 is LGHNA and CDR2 is YSLEER. The CDR3 is made up of 17 amino acids. With V trimmed by 0 bases and J by 8 bases, 10 bases remained unmatched. The DNA for the CDR3 is TGCGCCAGCAGCCAAGACATTCGAGCGGGAGGGTACGATGAGCAGTTCTTC. Amino acids: CASSQDIRAGGYDEQFF.

The chain combines TRBV6-5 with TRBJ1-2, with D possibly matching TRBD1 (5 bases). This CDR3 spans 14 amino acids. V lost 7 bases to trimming and J lost 1 base, with 13 bases between them. Germline V gene data show CDR1 as MNHEY and CDR2 as SVGAGI. The CDR3 sequence: CASTGKYLNYGYTF. In DNA form, the CDR3 reads TGTGCCAGCACAGGGAAGTACCTTAACTATGGCTACACCTTC.

V gene TRBV25-1 combines with J gene TRBJ1-6; 7 nucleotides match TRBD1. From germline, CDR1 is MGHDK and CDR2 SYGVNS. This CDR3 has 15 amino acids. The junction had 11 bases not matched to a gene; V was cut back by 6 bases and J by 9 bases. The CDR3 nucleotides are TGTGCCAGCAGCCTAATAACAGGGGAAGGTTCACCCCTCCACTTT. Its protein is CASSLITGEGSPLHF.